This T cell receptor (beta chain) emerged from a study of cytomegalovirus exposure and HLA in healthy donors. Regarding the study as a whole: The study recorded 160 or so TCR beta chains that were cytomegalovirus-associated. In vitro, a few CMV-associated chains proved specific for CMV antigens.

Germline V gene sequence: CDR1 LNHDA, CDR2 SQIVND (reference sequence). Trimming stripped 3 bases from V and 2 bases from J, with 16 bases between. The CDR3 is 16 amino acids. About this clone: Its matching antigen is unknown.

Repertoires were generated with immunoSEQ multiplex PCR, while TCRdb's copy carries only in-frame clones and drops some. Of roughly 330,000 clones in the sample, roughly 87% were seen once. Sequencing input: PBMCs. The rearrangement joins TRBV19 to TRBJ2-5; no firm D call. This sequence was found in a woman in her 30s in good health and CMV-seropositive. The DNA for the CDR3 is TGTGCCAGTAGTATGTGGGCCGGGCTGGGGCAAGAGACCCAGTACTTC. It yields the protein CASSMWAGLGQETQYF.